Described below is a single T cell receptor beta chain sequence and its context. There is no known antigen for this receptor. Per-nucleotide qualities are absent, and no much larger clonotype sits a single base away. A MiSeq instrument was used for deep resolution sequencing, which targeted depths ranging from 1 in 1 million up to 1 in 200,000 T cells, with coverage averaging 10x for each clonotype. TCR beta libraries were generated with the immunoSEQ hsTCRB Kit. As for the authors' bioinformatics: The data were analyzed with ImmunoSEQ Analyzer and ImmunoSEQ Data Assistant, and V, D and J gene assignments followed IMGT definitions. Clonality, with values ranging from 0 to 1, was calculated as one minus the normalized Shannon entropy of productive rearrangement frequencies. Only overrepresented clonotypes making up at least 0.05% of the repertoire of each patient were included in the public clonotype analysis. Repertoires from 10 to 15 age-matched healthy donors in immuneACCESS were used as clonality controls. TCRdb mirrors the immuneACCESS table, restricted to in-frame sequences. Some clones are absent from its copies; in checked studies, under half trace to an unresolved V gene, and the reason for the others is unknown. That table is the source of V, J and clone size, and D and trimming were worked out from the DNA. The sample data list about 50,000 clones, and roughly three fifths of these were observed just once. Jointly, the top ten make up around 30% of the sample.

The time point label, read with the paper, signifies: roughly 23 months on ibrutinib. For TCR beta library preparation, approximately 1.9 micrograms of genomic DNA was extracted from cryopreserved PBMCs. High-throughput TCR beta sequencing was performed on longitudinal blood samples from CLL patients receiving ibrutinib monotherapy. Patients were enrolled in a phase 2 open-label single-center ibrutinib monotherapy trial. This sample stems from a study of cytotoxic CD8 clonotypes in ibrutinib-treated CLL (dated by TCRdb to about 2021). As for the study more broadly: In this cohort, over 14 patients were treatment-naive and about ten were relapsed/refractory, while some 17 had unmutated IGHV. Responses were partial in some 24 patients and complete in 2; after median about 63 months follow-up, around 14 stayed in remission and about twelve progressed. Samples at response were collected after a median of about 13 months of treatment, with a range of roughly 6 to 36 months. On average, each sample yielded about 250,000 productive templates and 80,000 to 95,000 productive rearrangements. Of the 86 participants in the trial, about 25 had longitudinal samples available. Cryopreserved peripheral blood mononuclear cells were collected before treatment, at response, and at either disease progression or sustained remission. Patients were still on ibrutinib when every remission and progressive disease sample was collected.

Trimming at the junction amounts to 4 bases on V and 11 bases on J, and the germline ends lie 17 bases apart. Based on the germline V gene, the CDR1 and CDR2 sequences are LGHNA and YNFKEQ. The CDR3 spans 13 residues, from the cysteine through the phenylalanine. The DNA shown is the 39-base CDR3, in frame from base 1. Study-wide conclusions, independent of this receptor: At ibrutinib response clonality went up, during sustained remission it held steady, and at progression it dropped back toward baseline. Public clonotypes were rare and either contracted or stayed stable during treatment, and the rise in clonality at ibrutinib response reflected the expansion of private clonotypes. Baseline clonality was found to be higher than that of age-matched healthy donors and was strongly correlated with circulating CD8+ T-cell counts. Sampling times were not matched between sustained-remission and progressing patients, and lymph node repertoires were not studied.

This specimen consisted of PBMCs, obtained after 24 months of ibrutinib treatment. This chain joins TRBV4-2 to TRBJ1-1; the D gene cannot be named for sure. This sequence originates from a human donor with chronic lymphocytic leukemia. The base sequence is TGTGCCAGCAGCCCCTGGACGGCCCGGGAGGCTTTCTTT. Its coded protein is CASSPWTAREAFF.